The clone carrying this T cell receptor (beta chain) came up a few times. Some clones are missing from TCRdb's copy, which holds only in-frame ones; the method was immunoSEQ multiplex PCR. The table lists a few hundred thousand clones, over 75% of them singletons. From germline, CDR1 is SGHRS and CDR2 YFSETQ. J lost 6 bases, V lost 5 bases, and 8 bases had no gene match. The CDR3 is 15 residues long. The sample comes from a study of blood T cell repertoires in COVID-19. Study-wide context: The analysed material was cDNA or gDNA that came from T cells, B-cell-depleted T cells, or PBMCs.

Source material: peripheral blood. The chain recombines TRBV5-1 with TRBJ2-1; 10 nucleotides align to TRBD2. The sequence was obtained from a woman aged 25 to 39 with COVID-19, enrolled during active disease. CDR3 nucleotides: TGCGCCAGCAGGCCCGGACTAGCGGATTTCAATGAGCAGTTCTTC. The encoded protein is CASRPGLADFNEQFF.